These 14 T cell receptor beta chains originate from one sample sequenced in a study of cytomegalovirus exposure and HLA in healthy donors. PCR primers comprised 60 Vbeta and 13 Jbeta primers. Clones were sequenced by immunoSEQ multiplex PCR, and TCRdb holds only the in-frame ones, with some missing. The table has about 140,000 clones, over 60% seen once; the top ten hold 2.5% to 3.5%. The material sequenced was PBMCs. These receptors were taken from a male donor in good health and CMV-seronegative.

The chain employs TRBV2 and TRBJ2-7; a possible D gene is TRBD1 (6 bases). CDR1 is SNHLY, CDR2 FYNNEI, per germline. The CDR3 is made up of 15 amino acids. The V end lost 7 bases, the J end lost 0 bases, and 16 bases lay between the germline ends. This CDR3 is CASTDRDTLSYEQYF. CDR3 in DNA: TGTGCCAGCACTGACCGGGACACCCTCTCCTACGAGCAGTACTTC.

This clone was observed a handful of times. The rearrangement uses TRBV7-2 and TRBJ1-5; D call uncertain. This CDR3 contains 13 residues. Germline V lookup: CDR1 SGHTA, CDR2 FQGNSA. V was shortened by 5 bases and J by 6 bases, with 11 bases between the two germline ends. Written as DNA, the CDR3 is TGTGCCAGCAGCCCCGGGGTAACTCAGCCCCAGCATTTT. Its translation is CASSPGVTQPQHF.

V gene TRBV7-8 combines with J gene TRBJ1-3, with unresolved D. From germline, CDR1 is SGHVS and CDR2 FQNEAQ. Deletions cut 5 bases from V and 6 bases from J, with 14 bases between. This CDR3 is built from 14 residues. CDR3 coding DNA: TGTGCCAGCAGCCCTGAGGAGGGTCAAAACACCATATATTTT. It specifies CASSPEEGQNTIYF.

The V call is TRBV29-1, the J call TRBJ2-7; D unresolved. V was shortened by 1 base and J by 2 bases, with 6 bases between the two germline ends. Germline values: CDR1 SQVTM, CDR2 ANQGSEA. The CDR3 is 12 residues long. CDR3 nucleotide sequence: TGCAGCGTTGAAGTACAGCCCTACGAGCAGTACTTC. This sequence encodes CSVEVQPYEQYF.

The rearrangement joins TRBV4-2 to TRBJ1-6, with unresolved D. The ends were cut back, 3 bases at V and 10 bases at J, with 7 bases in the middle. Germline assignment: CDR1 LGHNA and CDR2 YNFKEQ. CDR3 size: 12 residues. The CDR3 region has the DNA TGTGCCAGCAGCCAGCCGGGGTCACCCCTCCACTTT. It encodes CASSQPGSPLHF.

V gene TRBV7-2 combines with J gene TRBJ2-7; 11 bases align to TRBD1. V shed 5 bases and J 9 bases; nucleotides not matched to a gene: 15. The V gene's germline CDR1 is SGHTA and CDR2 FQGNSA. The CDR3 covers 16 residues. CDR3 nucleotides: TGTGCCAGCAGCCGTGGCGGGACAGGGGGTCCCGGAGGGCAGTACTTC. It translates to CASSRGGTGGPGGQYF.

The chain links TRBV5-1 to TRBJ1-1; maybe TRBD1 (6 bases). The germline V gene has CDR1 SGHRS and CDR2 YFSETQ. The ends were cut back, 3 bases at V and 2 bases at J, with 11 bases in the middle. The CDR3 runs to 14 residues. In DNA form, the CDR3 reads TGCGCCAGCAGCTCAGGACAGCCTAACACTGAAGCTTTCTTT. Protein: CASSSGQPNTEAFF.

The chain uses TRBV4-1 and TRBJ1-4; TRBD1 matches at 8 bases. Germline-derived CDR1 and CDR2 are MGHRA and YSYEKL. This CDR3 has 15 residues. The ends lost 4 bases at V and 2 bases at J; junction bases unmatched: 3. CDR3 sequence reads: CASSLRQGTNEKLFF. DNA of the CDR3: TGCGCCAGCAGCCTACGACAGGGGACTAATGAAAAACTGTTTTTT.

Written as DNA, the CDR3 is TGTGCCAGCAGTACAGGGGGCGCGGATGGTGGCTACACCTTC. This codes for CASSTGGADGGYTF. The chain recombines TRBV2 with TRBJ1-2, with 9 nucleotides matching TRBD1. The CDR3 covers 14 residues. Trimming at V came to 5 bases and at J to 7 bases, leaving 8 bases not matched to a gene. Germline V gives CDR1 SNHLY, CDR2 FYNNEI. Full variable domain (rest looked up from reference TRBV2 and TRBJ1-2): EPEVTQTPSHQVTQMGQEVILRCVPISNHLYFYWYRQILGQKVEFLVSFYNNEISEKSEIFDDQFSVERPDGSNFTLKIRSTKLEDSAMYFCASSTGGADGGYTFGSGTRLTVV.

This clone was found once. V and J are TRBV21-1 and TRBJ1-4. TRBV21-1 is tagged as a pseudogene. CDR3 size: 17 residues. The CDR3 sequence: CASSFFGGGDENEKLFF. CDR3 coding DNA: TGTGCCAGCAGCTTTTTCGGAGGGGGGGACGAAAATGAAAAACTGTTTTTT.

This clone was seen just once. Relative to the germline gene, one junction end is altered; a read error may explain this. The chain carries TRBV6-1 and TRBJ1-5, with D hard to call. Germline assignment: CDR1 MNHNS and CDR2 SASEGT. The CDR3 is made up of 15 amino acids. The CDR3 bases are TGTGCCAGCAGGGAAGAGCAGGTTTGGAATCAGCCCCAGCATTTT. Translation gives CASREEQVWNQPQHF.

V gene TRBV28 combines with J gene TRBJ2-5; the match to TRBD1 covers 9 bases. Trimming cost V 5 bases and J 4 bases; bases outside gene matches: 5. The CDR3 sequence is 14 residues long. Germline V CDR1 and CDR2: MDHEN, SYDVKM. CDR3 loop: CASSLGTGRETQYF. The CDR3 bases are TGTGCCAGCAGTCTAGGGACAGGGAGAGAGACCCAGTACTTC. The full variable domain, in which reference TRBV28 and TRBJ2-5 provide the parts outside the CDR3, is DVKVTQSSRYLVKRTGEKVFLECVQDMDHENMFWYRQDPGLGLRLIYFSYDVKMKEKGDIPEGYSVSREKKERFSLILESASTNQTSMYLCASSLGTGRETQYFGPGTRLLVL.

The gene calls are TRBV6-5 and TRBJ2-2; 10 bases map to TRBD1. With 4 bases clipped from V and 5 bases from J, the junction kept 1 base outside the gene matches. The CDR3 is made up of 14 amino acids. The germline gives CDR1 MNHEY, CDR2 SVGAGI. In DNA form, the CDR3 reads TGTGCCAGCAGTTCGGGACAGGGGACCGGGGAGCTGTTTTTT. It specifies CASSSGQGTGELFF.

This clone came up once. The V and J genes are TRBV28 and TRBJ2-3, with a tentative D call TRBD2 (7 bases). Per germline, CDR1 MDHEN and CDR2 SYDVKM. The CDR3 is 17 amino acids. Trimming removed 6 bases at V and 3 bases at J, with 22 bases between. CDR3 region: CASRDILGGLKTDTQYF. In DNA, the CDR3 is TGTGCCAGCAGGGATATACTGGGGGGGCTTAAGACAGATACGCAGTATTTT.